Listed below are T cell receptor beta chains from one sample, sequenced in a study of identical twins. Each CDR3 protein is one row after TCRdb ran MiXCR on the 5' RACE reads. Counted here are a few hundred thousand distinct CDR3 sequences, roughly 15% occurring once; the ten biggest clones make up more than 0.4%. This sample was shared with a second study, whose subject was yellow fever vaccine responses in identical twins.

The material sequenced was CD4+ T cells sorted from blood. The source of these receptors is a woman between 18 and 29 years old in good health. CDR3s include the opening cysteine and the closing phenylalanine or tryptophan. The D gene is left open where the match is weak. A clone size is listed for some rows: how often the clone was seen (once, few, many), or a class if it is expanded.

d_gene	v_gene	abundance	j_gene	CDR3aa	CDR3nt
.	TRBV11-2	few	TRBJ2-1	CASSYDVQEYEQFF	TGTGCCAGCAGTTATGATGTACAGGAGTATGAGCAGTTCTTC
.	TRBV7-9	few	TRBJ2-4	CASSLTGYRSIQYF	TGTGCCAGCAGCTTAACAGGTTATCGGTCGATTCAGTACTTC
TRBD1	TRBV28	few	TRBJ1-2	CASRDGQGAWGYTF	TGTGCCAGCAGGGATGGACAGGGGGCATGGGGCTACACCTTC
.	TRBV29-1	many	TRBJ1-5	CSVAGQSNQPQHF	TGCAGCGTTGCGGGACAAAGCAATCAGCCCCAGCATTTT
TRBD2	TRBV5-1	many	TRBJ2-7	CASSLLAGGSYEQYF	TGTGCCAGCAGCTTACTAGCGGGTGGAAGCTACGAGCAGTACTTC
.	TRBV27	few	TRBJ1-1	CASTTEAFF	TGTGCCAGCACTACTGAAGCTTTCTTT
TRBD1	TRBV12-3/TRBV12-4	.	TRBJ2-3	CASRGQGLLGDTQYF	TGTGCCAGCAGGGGACAGGGGTTGTTGGGAGATACGCAGTATTTT
.	TRBV9	.	TRBJ2-5	CASSVGLALETQYF	TGTGCCAGCAGCGTAGGTTTGGCGTTGGAGACCCAGTACTTC
TRBD2	TRBV11-2	.	TRBJ2-3	CASSFGAGGLDTQYF	TGTGCCAGCAGCTTTGGGGCGGGGGGGCTGGATACGCAGTATTTT
.	TRBV7-9	.	TRBJ2-7	CASSLRQSSYEQYF	TGTGCCAGCAGCTTAAGGCAGTCCTCCTACGAGCAGTACTTC
.	TRBV6-1	few	TRBJ2-1	CASGGQGGNEQFF	TGTGCCAGCGGCGGTCAGGGGGGCAATGAGCAGTTCTTC
TRBD2	TRBV9	.	TRBJ2-5	CASSVQAGGGETQYF	TGTGCCAGCAGCGTACAAGCGGGGGGGGGAGAGACCCAGTACTTC
.	TRBV29-1	.	TRBJ1-1	CSARGGANTEAFF	TGCAGCGCCCGAGGGGGTGCGAACACTGAAGCTTTCTTT
.	TRBV20-1	few	TRBJ2-2	CSARDPSVNTGELFF	TGCAGTGCAAGAGACCCCAGCGTGAACACCGGGGAGCTGTTTTTT
.	TRBV24-1	.	TRBJ2-1	CATSDFGTDYNEQFF	TGTGCCACCAGTGATTTCGGGACGGACTACAATGAGCAGTTCTTC
TRBD2	TRBV5-1	many	TRBJ2-1	CASSWTRYNEQFF	TGCGCCAGCAGCTGGACTAGATACAATGAGCAGTTCTTC
.	TRBV9	.	TRBJ2-1	CASSVGIASYNEQFF	TGTGCCAGCAGCGTAGGGATTGCCTCCTACAATGAGCAGTTCTTC
TRBD2	TRBV6-1	.	TRBJ2-2	CASGGSSGRTGELFF	TGTGCCAGCGGGGGTTCTAGCGGGAGGACCGGGGAGCTGTTTTTT
.	TRBV7-9	.	TRBJ1-2	CASSLQGNNAYGYTF	TGTGCCAGCAGCTTACAGGGTAATAATGCGTATGGCTACACCTTC
TRBD2	TRBV29-1	many	TRBJ2-1	CSVEGLGTSDEQFF	TGCAGCGTTGAAGGCCTTGGGACTAGCGATGAGCAGTTCTTC
.	TRBV4-2	.	TRBJ2-6	CASSRETARSSGANVLTF	TGTGCCAGCAGCCGTGAGACAGCGCGGAGCTCTGGGGCCAACGTCCTGACTTTC
TRBD2	TRBV6-1	.	TRBJ2-5	CASTGVAGVQETQYF	TGTGCCAGCACGGGTGTAGCGGGGGTACAAGAGACCCAGTACTTC
TRBD2	TRBV7-2	.	TRBJ2-7	CASSSAGTSIYEQYF	TGTGCCAGCAGCTCAGCCGGGACTAGCATCTACGAGCAGTACTTC
.	TRBV15	few	TRBJ2-2	CATSRGLGTALYTGELFF	TGTGCCACCAGCAGGGGGCTAGGGACCGCCTTATACACCGGGGAGCTGTTTTTT
.	TRBV6-5	.	TRBJ1-1	CASSLQGRTEAFF	TGTGCCAGCAGTCTACAGGGTCGGACTGAAGCTTTCTTT